This TCR beta chain was retrieved from a study of PD-1 blockade in classical Hodgkin lymphoma. Study summary: The patients were dosed with nivolumab 3 mg/kg, infused intravenously every 2 weeks. Whole-study findings and limits: Significant TCR diversity gains by C4D1 occurred in CD4+ but not CD8+ cells. Patients who initiated nivolumab within 1 year of ASCT were excluded.

Stated time point: cycle 4 day 1 (C4D1), after five to seven weeks of nivolumab. The patients all showed relapse after autologous stem cell transplantation, while their brentuximab vedotin exposure varied. CDR3 size: 14 residues. Trimming left V 6 bases short and J 3 bases short, with 11 bases between. CDR1 is ENHRY and CDR2 is SYGVKD in the germline V gene. Assay: immunoSEQ multiplex PCR; the TCRdb copy retains only in-frame clones and omits some. The sample has tens of thousands of clones; around nine tenths are singletons. With regard to this clone: No antigen is known for it.

This specimen was peripheral blood mononuclear cells (PBMCs), taken before the fourth cycle of nivolumab. The clonotype comes from a human donor with classical Hodgkin lymphoma. This chain connects TRBV10-3 to TRBJ1-4; D unclear. The CDR3 bases are TGTGCCATCAGCCCTACTCGGGCTAATGAAAAACTGTTTTTT. Translation: CAISPTRANEKLFF.